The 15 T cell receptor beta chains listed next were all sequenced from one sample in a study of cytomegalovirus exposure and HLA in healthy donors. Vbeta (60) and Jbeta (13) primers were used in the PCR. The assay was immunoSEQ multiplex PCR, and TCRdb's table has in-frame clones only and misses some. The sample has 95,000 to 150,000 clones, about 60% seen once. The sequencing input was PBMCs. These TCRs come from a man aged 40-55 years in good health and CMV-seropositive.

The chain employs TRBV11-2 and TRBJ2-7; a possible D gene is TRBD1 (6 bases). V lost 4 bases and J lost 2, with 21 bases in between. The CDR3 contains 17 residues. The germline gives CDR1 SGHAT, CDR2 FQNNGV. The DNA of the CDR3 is TGTGCCAGCAGCTCCATCCGGGACACAAATTTAGCCTACGAGCAGTACTTC. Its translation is CASSSIRDTNLAYEQYF.

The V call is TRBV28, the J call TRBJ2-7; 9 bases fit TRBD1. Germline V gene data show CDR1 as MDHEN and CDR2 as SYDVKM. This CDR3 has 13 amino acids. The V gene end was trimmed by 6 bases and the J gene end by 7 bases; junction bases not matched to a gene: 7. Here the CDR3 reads CASRTGTGREQYF. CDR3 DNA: TGTGCCAGCAGAACCGGGACAGGGAGGGAGCAGTACTTC.

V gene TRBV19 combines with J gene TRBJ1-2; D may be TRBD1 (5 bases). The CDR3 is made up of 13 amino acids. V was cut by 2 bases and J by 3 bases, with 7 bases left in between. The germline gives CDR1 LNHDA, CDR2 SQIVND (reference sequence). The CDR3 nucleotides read TGTGCCAGTAGTATAACAGGAGACTATGGCTACACCTTC. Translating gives CASSITGDYGYTF.

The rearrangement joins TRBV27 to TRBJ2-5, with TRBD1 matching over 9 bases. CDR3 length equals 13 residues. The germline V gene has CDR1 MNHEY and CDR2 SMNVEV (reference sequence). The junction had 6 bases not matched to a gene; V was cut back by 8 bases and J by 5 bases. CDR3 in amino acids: CASGYRGRETQYF. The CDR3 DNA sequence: TGTGCCAGCGGATACAGGGGGCGGGAGACCCAGTACTTC.

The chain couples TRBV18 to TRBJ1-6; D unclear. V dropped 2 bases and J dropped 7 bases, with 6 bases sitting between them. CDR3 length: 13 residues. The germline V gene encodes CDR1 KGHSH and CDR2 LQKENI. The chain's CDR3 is CASSPGGNSPLHF. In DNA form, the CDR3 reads TGTGCCAGCTCACCAGGCGGGAATTCACCCCTCCACTTT.

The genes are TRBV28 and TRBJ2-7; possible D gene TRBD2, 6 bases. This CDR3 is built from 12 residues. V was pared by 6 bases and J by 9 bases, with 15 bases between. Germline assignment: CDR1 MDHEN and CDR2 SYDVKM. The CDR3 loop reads CASSLSSVVQYF. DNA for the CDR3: TGTGCCAGCAGCCTCTCTAGCGTAGTGCAGTACTTC. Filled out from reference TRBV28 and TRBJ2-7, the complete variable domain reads DVKVTQSSRYLVKRTGEKVFLECVQDMDHENMFWYRQDPGLGLRLIYFSYDVKMKEKGDIPEGYSVSREKKERFSLILESASTNQTSMYLCASSLSSVVQYFGPGTRLTVT.

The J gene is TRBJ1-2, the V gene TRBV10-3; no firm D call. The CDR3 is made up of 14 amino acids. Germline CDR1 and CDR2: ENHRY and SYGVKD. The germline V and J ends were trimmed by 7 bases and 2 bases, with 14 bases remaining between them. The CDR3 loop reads CAITPTRRNYGYTF. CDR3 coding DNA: TGTGCCATCACTCCCACACGGCGGAACTATGGCTACACCTTC.

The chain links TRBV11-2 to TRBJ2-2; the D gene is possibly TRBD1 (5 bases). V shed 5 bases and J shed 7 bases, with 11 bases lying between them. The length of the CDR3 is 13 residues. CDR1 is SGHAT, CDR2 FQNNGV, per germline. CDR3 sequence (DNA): TGTGCCAGCAGCGCTGACAGCTACGGGGAGCTGTTTTTT. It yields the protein CASSADSYGELFF.

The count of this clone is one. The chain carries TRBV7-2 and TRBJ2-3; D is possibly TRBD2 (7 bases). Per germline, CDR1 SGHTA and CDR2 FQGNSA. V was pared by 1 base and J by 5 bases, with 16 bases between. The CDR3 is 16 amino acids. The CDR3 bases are TGTGCCAGCAGCTTAGGGGGGGGCCTCGTGGGAGATACGCAGTATTTT. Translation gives CASSLGGGLVGDTQYF.

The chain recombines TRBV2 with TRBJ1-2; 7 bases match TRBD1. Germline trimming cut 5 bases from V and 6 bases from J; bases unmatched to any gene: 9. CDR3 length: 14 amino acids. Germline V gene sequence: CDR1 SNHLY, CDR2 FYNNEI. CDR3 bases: TGTGCCAGCAGTCTACAGGGGAGAGAACATGGCTACACCTTC. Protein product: CASSLQGREHGYTF. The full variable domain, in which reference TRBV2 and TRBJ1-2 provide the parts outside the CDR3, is EPEVTQTPSHQVTQMGQEVILRCVPISNHLYFYWYRQILGQKVEFLVSFYNNEISEKSEIFDDQFSVERPDGSNFTLKIRSTKLEDSAMYFCASSLQGREHGYTFGSGTRLTVV.

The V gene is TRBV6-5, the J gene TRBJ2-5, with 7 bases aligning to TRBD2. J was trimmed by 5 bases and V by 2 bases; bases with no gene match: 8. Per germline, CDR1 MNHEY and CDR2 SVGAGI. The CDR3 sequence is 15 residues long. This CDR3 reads CASSYAGRGMETQYF. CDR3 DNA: TGTGCCAGCAGTTACGCGGGGCGGGGGATGGAGACCCAGTACTTC.

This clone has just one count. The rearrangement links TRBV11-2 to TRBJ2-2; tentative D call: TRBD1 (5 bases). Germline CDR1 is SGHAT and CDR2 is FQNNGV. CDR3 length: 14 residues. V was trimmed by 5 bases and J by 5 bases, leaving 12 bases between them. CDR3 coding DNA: TGTGCCAGCAGCCCGCAGACAGTTACCGGGGAGCTGTTTTTT. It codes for CASSPQTVTGELFF.

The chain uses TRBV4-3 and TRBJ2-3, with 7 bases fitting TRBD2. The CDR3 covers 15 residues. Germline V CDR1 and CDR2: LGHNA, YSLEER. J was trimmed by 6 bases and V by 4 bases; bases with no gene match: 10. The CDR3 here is CASSRGLPTTDTQYF. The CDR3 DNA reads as TGCGCCAGCAGCCGGGGACTACCCACTACCGATACGCAGTATTTT.

CDR3 nucleotides: TGCGCCAGCAGCCAGAGCCGGGACATCTATTCACCCCTCCACTTT. Its translation is CASSQSRDIYSPLHF. The V gene is TRBV4-1, the J gene TRBJ1-6, with D possibly TRBD1 on 6 matching bases. Germline V gene sequence: CDR1 MGHRA, CDR2 YSYEKL. This CDR3 spans 15 amino acids. Trimming pared 3 bases from V and 8 bases from J, leaving 14 bases between.

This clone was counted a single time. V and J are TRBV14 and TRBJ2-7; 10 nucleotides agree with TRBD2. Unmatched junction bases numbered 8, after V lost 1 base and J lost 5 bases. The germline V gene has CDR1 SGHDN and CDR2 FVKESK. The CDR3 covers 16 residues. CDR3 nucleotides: TGTGCCAGCAGCCAAGGACTTGGACTAGCGGTAGACGAGCAGTACTTC. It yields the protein CASSQGLGLAVDEQYF.